This T cell receptor beta chain originates from a study of blood T cell repertoires in COVID-19. Across the study: Acute and convalescent COVID-19 specimens originated in the United States, Italy and Spain.

The V end was cut by 0 bases, the J end by 4 bases, with 14 bases between. The CDR3 spans 15 residues. Germline V lookup: CDR1 SGHRS, CDR2 YFSETQ. In the authors' workflow: Estimated nucleated cell counts came from reference gene primer amplification. Measured with immunoSEQ multiplex PCR; TCRdb has only the in-frame clones, and not every one. That table gives V, J and clone size, and the DNA gave D and trimming. Here the sample spans around 97,000 clones, roughly 87% being singletons. J is TRBJ2-7 and V is TRBV5-1; a possible D gene is TRBD1 (6 bases). The origin of this receptor is a human donor in a cohort sampled during active COVID-19. Sequenced material: peripheral blood. CDR3 amino acids: CASSLAGQKIYEQYF. The CDR3 nucleotides read TGCGCCAGCAGCTTGGCTGGACAGAAGATATACGAGCAGTACTTC.